What follows are 2 T cell receptor beta chains derived from one specimen sequenced in a study of cytotoxic CD8 clonotypes in ibrutinib-treated CLL. Assay used: immunoSEQ multiplex PCR; TCRdb lists only in-frame clones, some missing. The data show some 160,000 clones, roughly four fifths seen once. The material was PBMCs, obtained after 12 months of ibrutinib treatment. These receptors were taken from a human donor with chronic lymphocytic leukemia.

This chain connects TRBV29-1 to TRBJ1-2, with TRBD1 identical over 11 bases. The trim removed 6 bases at V and 4 bases at J, leaving 1 base unmatched. Germline V gene data show CDR1 as SQVTM and CDR2 as ANQGSEA. There are 12 residues in the CDR3. Written as DNA, the CDR3 is TGCAGCGTGGGGACAGGGGGCTATGGCTACACCTTC. Protein sequence: CSVGTGGYGYTF.

V usage is TRBV27 and J usage is TRBJ2-2; 7 bases fit TRBD1. The germline CDR1 and CDR2 sequences are MNHEY and SMNVEV (reference sequence). This CDR3 spans 16 amino acids. V gave up 4 bases and J gave up 1 base; unmatched junction bases: 6. The CDR3 spells CASSSTGRLNTGELFF. In DNA, the CDR3 is TGTGCCAGCAGTTCGACAGGGCGCCTGAACACCGGGGAGCTGTTTTTT.